This TCR beta chain was retrieved from a study of CD4 T cells in relation to SARS-CoV-2 and coronaviruses. Study as a whole: ViraFEST: approximately 10-day antigen culture of PBMCs, then TCR beta CDR3 sequencing.

Comments on this clone: Its antigen is not identified.

Trimming shortened V by 4 bases and J by 10 bases, and 17 bases separated the two germline ends. The V gene's germline CDR1 is SGHRS and CDR2 YFSETQ. This CDR3 is built from 14 residues. Points from the study as a whole: No crossreactivity against non-spike viral proteins was tested here.

Sequenced by immunoSEQ multiplex PCR; TCRdb stores in-frame clones only, minus some. The table records 16,000 or so clones, around 78% of them present only once. Before the COVID-19 pandemic, during about 2011-2019, CD4+ T cells were taken from unexposed donors. Isolation of CD4+ T cells took place after about 9 days in culture. About 1.9 million PBMCs per well were cultured with around 10 IU/ml IL-2. The sequence derives from a human donor in good health. Sequenced material: CD4+ T cells from PBMCs, cultured in vitro. This chain links TRBV5-1 with TRBJ1-4, with D possibly TRBD1 on 5 matching bases. Here the CDR3 DNA reads TGCGCCAGCAGCGTTGACCCTCGGGACGCAAAACTGTTTTTT. Its translation is CASSVDPRDAKLFF.